The 19 T cell receptor beta chains given below trace back to one sample, sequenced in a study of cytomegalovirus exposure and HLA in healthy donors (dated by TCRdb to the late 2010s). The method behind the library was the immunoSEQ multiplex PCR assay. Not all clones reach the TCRdb copy of this immuneACCESS table, which keeps in-frame sequences only. Checked studies attribute under half of the gap to unresolved V genes and leave the rest unexplained. Counted in this sample were about 360,000 clones; 86% of them appeared once. Together, the top ten hold under 0.9% of the sample. The specimen was PBMCs. These receptors all stem from a woman between 18 and 29 years old in good health and CMV-seronegative.

The CDR3 loop is CASSQIHLTRRDEKLFF. The CDR3 DNA reads as TGCGCCAGCAGCCAAATCCACTTGACTCGGAGGGATGAAAAACTGTTTTTT. The genes are TRBV4-1 and TRBJ1-4; D call uncertain. CDR3 length equals 17 residues. Deletions cut 2 bases from V and 6 bases from J, with 19 bases between. Germline lookup yields CDR1 MGHRA and CDR2 YSYEKL.

The chain uses TRBV4-2 and TRBJ2-1, with 11 bases aligning to TRBD1. Germline CDR1 and CDR2: LGHNA and YNFKEQ. This CDR3 has 14 amino acids. V gave up 4 bases and J gave up 6 bases; unmatched junction bases: 2. As DNA, the CDR3 is TGTGCCAGCAGCCCGGGACAGGGGGTCAATGAGCAGTTCTTC. It yields the protein CASSPGQGVNEQFF.

The chain is built from TRBV6-1 and TRBJ2-7; TRBD2 matches at 11 bases. The CDR3 consists of 14 residues. CDR1 is MNHNS, CDR2 SASEGT, per germline. With V trimmed by 7 bases and J by 4 bases, 6 bases remained unmatched. CDR3 DNA: TGTGCCAGCAACAGACTAGCGGGACCTTACGAGCAGTACTTC. It encodes CASNRLAGPYEQYF.

This clone was seen a single time. V gene TRBV7-9 combines with J gene TRBJ1-3; D may be TRBD1 (5 bases). Deletions cut 3 bases from V and 2 bases from J, with 11 bases between. This CDR3 contains 15 residues. From germline, CDR1 is SEHNR and CDR2 FQNEAQ (reference sequence). The CDR3 sequence is CASSFRDYTGNTIYF. The CDR3 bases are TGTGCCAGCAGCTTCAGGGATTACACTGGAAACACCATATATTTT.

The chain links TRBV28 to TRBJ1-2; the D is unclear. Looked up from germline, CDR1 is MDHEN and CDR2 is SYDVKM. The CDR3 is 11 amino acids. Trimming pared 6 bases from V and 9 bases from J, leaving 11 bases between. CDR3 sequence (DNA): TGTGCCAGCAGCCTTGGCCTCCGCTACACCTTC. Translation gives CASSLGLRYTF.

The V gene is TRBV28, the J gene TRBJ1-3; 7 nucleotides agree with TRBD1. With 2 bases clipped from V and 4 bases from J, the junction kept 8 bases outside the gene matches. Germline V gene data show CDR1 as MDHEN and CDR2 as SYDVKM. The CDR3 spans 16 residues. CDR3 coding DNA: TGTGCCAGCAGTTTAGGCTGGAGGACAGGCGGAAACACCATATATTTT. Protein: CASSLGWRTGGNTIYF.

This sequence joins TRBV11-2 and TRBJ2-2; 13 positions agree with TRBD2. The CDR3 has 18 amino acids. The V gene's germline CDR1 is SGHAT and CDR2 FQNNGV. The junction had 10 bases not matched to a gene; V was cut back by 5 bases and J by 4 bases. CDR3 DNA: TGTGCCAGCAGCCGCTTCGCCGGGACTAGCGGGGCCACCGGGGAGCTGTTTTTT. The encoded protein is CASSRFAGTSGATGELFF.

The V call is TRBV11-2, the J call TRBJ1-5; the D gene is possibly TRBD1 (6 bases). Germline loops: CDR1 SGHAT, CDR2 FQNNGV. V lost 4 bases and J 3 bases, leaving 16 bases between the germline ends. The CDR3 runs to 16 residues. The CDR3 region has the DNA TGTGCCAGCAGCTCAAAAACAGGGATCACCAATCAGCCCCAGCATTTT. Translation gives CASSSKTGITNQPQHF. Full variable domain (outside the CDR3, taken from reference TRBV11-2 and TRBJ1-5): EAGVAQSPRYKIIEKRQSVAFWCNPISGHATLYWYQQILGQGPKLLIQFQNNGVVDDSQLPKDRFSAERLKGVDSTLKIQPAKLEDSAVYLCASSSKTGITNQPQHFGDGTRLSIL.

The chain links TRBV11-2 to TRBJ2-1; D is ambiguous. V shed 4 bases and J shed 0 bases, with 7 bases lying between them. Germline CDR1 SGHAT, CDR2 FQNNGV. The CDR3 is 14 residues long. For the CDR3, the DNA is TGTGCCAGCAGCTCCGCGCGCTCCTACAATGAGCAGTTCTTC. Amino acid sequence: CASSSARSYNEQFF.

The chain links TRBV18 to TRBJ2-3; TRBD2 matches at 8 bases. V lost 2 bases, J lost 2 bases, and 6 bases stayed unmatched. The CDR3 is 16 amino acids. Germline V gene data show CDR1 as KGHSH and CDR2 as LQKENI. CDR3 coding DNA: TGTGCCAGCTCACCATTAATAGCGGGGTCCACAGATACGCAGTATTTT. Residues: CASSPLIAGSTDTQYF.

V is TRBV6-1 and J is TRBJ1-1; TRBD1 agrees at 7 bases. Trimming at V came to 6 bases and at J to 5 bases, leaving 12 bases not matched to a gene. The CDR3 runs 15 residues. The germline gives CDR1 MNHNS, CDR2 SASEGT. The CDR3 sequence: CASRTQGQILTEAFF. In DNA form, the CDR3 reads TGTGCCAGCAGGACGCAGGGACAGATACTGACTGAAGCTTTCTTT.

V and J are TRBV2 and TRBJ2-1; TRBD2 aligns across 8 bases. J lost 3 bases, V lost 6 bases, and 7 bases had no gene match. This CDR3 region has 15 residues. The germline V gene has CDR1 SNHLY and CDR2 FYNNEI. CDR3 in amino acids: CASSRAAGDYNEQFF. The DNA for the CDR3 is TGTGCCAGCAGCCGAGCAGCGGGAGACTACAATGAGCAGTTCTTC.

The chain is built from TRBV6-4 and TRBJ2-1, with 7 nucleotides matching TRBD2. CDR3 length: 16 amino acids. Germline V CDR1 and CDR2: MRHNA, SNTAGT. The J segment lost 6 bases and the V segment lost 2 bases, leaving 10 bases of the junction unmatched. CDR3 DNA sequence: TGTGCCAGCAGTGACAAGGCGGGAGTAGGATTCAATGAGCAGTTCTTC. Amino acids: CASSDKAGVGFNEQFF.

DNA of the CDR3: TGCGCCAGCAGCCACGACCGGGACATAGGGGAAAAACTGTTTTTT. This translates into CASSHDRDIGEKLFF. The chain couples TRBV4-1 to TRBJ1-4; maybe TRBD1 (6 bases). The germline CDR1 and CDR2 sequences are MGHRA and YSYEKL. With 3 bases removed from V and 8 bases from J, the gap between germline ends came to 16 bases. This CDR3 has 15 amino acids.

The chain employs TRBV9 and TRBJ1-1; D uncertain. The CDR3 extends over 15 amino acids. Trimming removed 0 bases from V and 0 bases from J, with 9 bases in between. CDR1 is SGDLS, CDR2 YYNGEE, per germline. CDR3 DNA sequence: TGTGCCAGCAGCGTAGCAGGAGGGATGAACACTGAAGCTTTCTTT. This sequence encodes CASSVAGGMNTEAFF. Supplemented by reference TRBV9 and TRBJ1-1, the full variable domain reads DSGVTQTPKHLITATGQRVTLRCSPRSGDLSVYWYQQSLDQGLQFLIQYYNGEERAKGNILERFSAQQFPDLHSELNLSSLELGDSALYFCASSVAGGMNTEAFFGQGTRLTVV.

The chain joins TRBV4-1 to TRBJ2-5; maybe TRBD2 (6 bases). The CDR3 contains 14 residues. Germline CDR1 and CDR2: MGHRA and YSYEKL. The germline V and J ends were trimmed by 1 base and 1 base, with 7 bases remaining between them. The CDR3 here is CASSQGRGQETQYF. The CDR3 DNA reads TGCGCCAGCAGCCAAGGGCGGGGCCAAGAGACCCAGTACTTC.

The chain couples TRBV5-4 to TRBJ1-4, with TRBD1 matching 7 bases. V trimming: 3 bases; J trimming: 6 bases; junction bases outside the gene matches: 2. CDR3 length: 13 residues. Germline CDR1 reads SGHNT; CDR2 reads YYREEE (reference sequence). CDR3 region: CASSYDRDEKLFF. The CDR3 DNA sequence: TGTGCCAGCAGCTATGACAGGGATGAAAAACTGTTTTTT.

The chain couples TRBV7-9 to TRBJ2-1; D perhaps matches TRBD2 (7 bases). This CDR3 is built from 14 residues. Germline CDR1 and CDR2: SEHNR and FQNEAQ (reference sequence). V dropped 5 bases and J dropped 6 bases, with 14 bases sitting between them. The chain's CDR3 is CASSLTGGPNEQFF. Written as DNA, the CDR3 is TGTGCCAGCAGCCTGACGGGGGGCCCCAATGAGCAGTTCTTC.

This clone was observed a handful of times. CDR3: CASSPDREAQPQHF. CDR3 nucleotide sequence: TGTGCCAGTAGTCCAGACAGGGAAGCCCAGCCCCAGCATTTT. The chain has TRBV19 and TRBJ1-5; 7 bases map to TRBD1. Looked up from germline, CDR1 is LNHDA and CDR2 is SQIVND (reference sequence). The CDR3 is 14 amino acids. Unmatched junction bases numbered 8, after V lost 5 bases and J lost 7 bases.